This T cell receptor beta chain comes out of a study of vaccination and CD4 T cells after COVID-19. Study summary: The post-COVID sampling time was a median roughly 100 days after diagnosis, ranging from 35 to 161.

Treatment specified: roughly ten-day PBMC culture with coronavirus spike peptide pools or control peptides (ViraFEST assay). Expanded clonotypes were found by TCR sequencing after peptide-pool stimulation (ViraFEST). Dates of positive PCR ran from March to December 2020, before US Alpha, Beta and Delta variants. Peptide pools at 8 to 10 ug/ml, together with 7.5 to 10 IU/ml IL-2, were added to cultures of approximately 1.9 million PBMCs per well. This clonotype was counted only a few times. The antigen is unknown. CDR1 is SGHTA, CDR2 FQGNSA, per germline. The ends were cut back, 2 bases at V and 7 bases at J, with 12 bases in the middle. There are 14 residues in the CDR3. Once obtained from cultured CD4+ T cells, the DNA was sequenced using the Oncomine TCR Beta short-read assay. MiXCR, run by TCRdb on the PCR reads, gives a single entry per CDR3 protein. The sample consists of about 25,000 distinct CDR3 sequences, roughly 45% of them appearing once.

The chain uses TRBV7-2 and TRBJ2-1; D is perhaps TRBD1 (5 bases). Input material: CD4+ T cells from blood, cultured in vitro. This receptor was taken from a human donor who had recovered from COVID-19. CDR3 amino acids: CASSLQGLFNEQFF. The CDR3 nucleotides read TGTGCCAGCAGCTTACAGGGCCTATTTAATGAGCAGTTCTTC.